This T cell receptor (beta chain) originates from a study of OX40 agonist ivuxolimab in advanced cancers. The overall study: Participants could have had prior anti-PD-1, anti-PD-L1 or anti-CTLA-4 therapy, and about 40% had some. Study outcomes and limitations: People who partly responded at 0.1-3.0 mg/kg had some of the least clonal expansion seen. Doses of 0.1 to 3.0 mg/kg were accompanied by clonal expansion of CD4+ and CD8+ blood T cells by week 6.

Method: immunoSEQ multiplex PCR; TCRdb's copy keeps in-frame clones and lacks some. The sample holds approximately 70,000 clones, 70% to 90% seen once. Concerning this clone itself: Its antigen remains unknown.

Germline V CDR1 and CDR2: SQVTM, ANQGSEA. This CDR3 is built from 13 residues. Trimming took off 4 bases at V and 3 bases at J, with 10 bases between the two ends. V usage is TRBV29-1 and J usage is TRBJ1-5; D is perhaps TRBD1 (6 bases). This material consisted of CD4+ or CD8+ T cells sorted from blood, taken in a trial of the OX40 agonist ivuxolimab. This TCR came from an adult with an advanced solid tumor such as melanoma, head and neck, liver or kidney cancer. The CDR3 nucleotides read TGCAGCGTTGTACAGGGAATCAATCAGCCCCAGCATTTT. This gives the protein CSVVQGINQPQHF.